This T cell receptor beta chain was captured in a study of Graves' ophthalmopathy and Graves' hyperthyroidism. Study-wide context: Before any treatment, peripheral blood was taken at the initial diagnosis. General study points: Most thyroid-expanded clonotypes exceeding 0.001 frequency were also found in blood.

This clonotype occurred a few times. Antigen: not known. V dropped 3 bases and J dropped 7 bases, with 9 bases sitting between them. The CDR3 totals 12 residues. The TCR beta CDR3 regions underwent amplification from RNA transcripts. HTBI-primed first-round RT-PCR preceded second-round multiplex PCR. MiXCR was run by TCRdb on the multiplex PCR reads, yielding one entry per CDR3 protein. The sample contains some 400,000 distinct CDR3 sequences, around 20% of which appear only once. Orbital computed tomography and thyroid ultrasound, along with TRAb, serum thyroxine and clinical symptoms, underpinned diagnosis. PBMCs had their origin in fresh peripheral blood (roughly 11 ml).

This clonotype originated in a woman under 30 with Graves' ophthalmopathy. The V and J genes are TRBV12-3 or TRBV12-4 and TRBJ2-5; D gene uncertain. The specimen sequenced was peripheral blood. Here the CDR3 DNA reads TGTGCCAGCAGTTTTTCCTCAGCGACCCAGTACTTC. It encodes CASSFSSATQYF.